This record concerns one TCR beta chain sequence. Antigen specificity is unknown. Using immunoSEQ multiplex PCR, the repertoire was profiled, and TCRdb retains in-frame clones only, with some absent. The table lists 110,000 or so clones, 88% of them singletons, with approximately 6.9% in the top ten. The CDR3 has 15 residues. Deletions cut 1 base from V and 7 bases from J, with 14 bases between. CDR1 and CDR2 from the germline V gene are SGHVS and FQNEAQ. Second-dose schedules of about 4 or about 12 weeks were combined. The sample belongs to a study of T cell responses to AZD1222 COVID-19 vaccine. Regarding the study as a whole: Baseline testing showed seropositivity in only six or seven AZD1222 recipients. Compared with day 0, the breadth and depth of the Spike-specific TCR repertoire rose significantly after two doses of AZD1222.

V usage is TRBV7-8 and J usage is TRBJ1-5, with a weak D call TRBD1 (5 bases). Sample: peripheral blood, taken 28 days after the second AZD1222 dose. This TCR was sampled from an adult who received the AZD1222 COVID-19 vaccine. The CDR3 nucleotides are TGTGCCAGCAGCTTAGAGTACCCGGGGGGGCAGCCCCAGCATTTT. Residues: CASSLEYPGGQPQHF.